This T cell receptor beta chain was sequenced for a study of blood T cell repertoires in COVID-19. Background on the study: Some COVID-19 samples were acute and others convalescent; all came from the United States, Italy and Spain. Nucleic acid was either cDNA or gDNA, and it came from T cells, B-cell-depleted T cells, or PBMCs.

CDR3 length: 16 amino acids. CDR1 and CDR2 (germline): SNHLY, FYNNEI. Trimming cost V 5 bases and J 4 bases, with 18 bases left between them. In the original analysis: Nucleated cell counts were estimated from reference gene primer amplification. Method: immunoSEQ multiplex PCR; TCRdb's copy keeps in-frame clones and lacks some. That table furnishes V, J and clone size, whereas the DNA furnished D and trimming. The data show around 120,000 clones, around 80% seen once. This clone was seen only once. The source of this sequence is a man aged 65-85 years with active or convalescent COVID-19. Sample: peripheral blood. V usage is TRBV2 and J usage is TRBJ1-3, with D perhaps matching TRBD1 (5 bases). The CDR3 loop is CASSSPLQVLGNTIYF. DNA of the CDR3: TGTGCCAGCAGTTCACCCTTACAGGTTTTAGGAAACACCATATATTTT. The full variable domain, its missing parts supplied by reference TRBV2 and TRBJ1-3, is EPEVTQTPSHQVTQMGQEVILRCVPISNHLYFYWYRQILGQKVEFLVSFYNNEISEKSEIFDDQFSVERPDGSNFTLKIRSTKLEDSAMYFCASSSPLQVLGNTIYFGEGSWLTVV.